Following are 29 T cell receptor beta chains from one sample sequenced in a study of T cells after yellow fever vaccination. MiXCR, applied by TCRdb to the 5' RACE reads, yields one record per CDR3 protein. The sample yields about 300,000 distinct CDR3 sequences, around 7% seen once. This specimen consisted of PBMCs, obtained about 49 days after the first yellow fever vaccination. The receptors shown here come from a man in his late teens or twenties who received the YFV17D yellow fever vaccine.

This clonotype appeared many times. V usage is TRBV9 and J usage is TRBJ2-7; D is ambiguous. Germline loops: CDR1 SGDLS, CDR2 YYNGEE. The CDR3 runs to 14 residues. The germline V and J ends were trimmed by 0 bases and 2 bases, with 9 bases remaining between them. The CDR3 loop is CASSVGPVAYEQYF. DNA of the CDR3: TGTGCCAGCAGCGTAGGCCCGGTCGCCTACGAGCAGTACTTC. Full variable domain (outside the CDR3, taken from reference TRBV9 and TRBJ2-7): DSGVTQTPKHLITATGQRVTLRCSPRSGDLSVYWYQQSLDQGLQFLIQYYNGEERAKGNILERFSAQQFPDLHSELNLSSLELGDSALYFCASSVGPVAYEQYFGPGTRLTVT.

The V and J genes are TRBV7-2 and TRBJ1-5; 10 bases are a match to TRBD1. Unmatched junction bases numbered 5, after V lost 3 bases and J lost 6 bases. Germline CDR1 reads SGHTA; CDR2 reads FQGNSA. The CDR3 extends over 15 amino acids. The CDR3 sequence: CASSLGQGSIQPQHF. CDR3 DNA sequence: TGTGCCAGCAGCTTGGGACAGGGGTCGATTCAGCCCCAGCATTTT.

This clonotype was seen at least ten times. The chain employs TRBV20-1 and TRBJ2-1, with D perhaps TRBD1 or TRBD2 (5 bases each). V lost 1 base, J lost 7 bases, and 11 bases lay in between. The CDR3 extends over 13 amino acids. CDR1 is DFQATT and CDR2 is SNEGSKA in the germline V gene (reference sequence). CDR3 DNA: TGCAGTGCTAGAGCGGGGCCAAGGAATGAGCAGTTCTTC. Amino acid sequence: CSARAGPRNEQFF.

This clonotype was recorded at least ten times. This rearrangement joins TRBV5-1 to TRBJ2-5, with TRBD2 matching over 8 bases. After removal of 0 bases from V and 1 base from J, the junction contained 5 bases not matched to a gene. Germline loops: CDR1 SGHRS, CDR2 YFSETQ. The CDR3 runs 16 residues. The DNA for the CDR3 is TGCGCCAGCAGCTTGGAGGTAGCGGGATTCCAAGAGACCCAGTACTTC. Protein: CASSLEVAGFQETQYF.

There are a few counts of this clonotype. J is TRBJ1-2 and V is TRBV7-2; no clear D. Germline lookup yields CDR1 SGHTA and CDR2 FQGNSA. The CDR3 runs to 12 residues. The V end lost 5 bases, the J end lost 7 bases, and 11 bases lay between the germline ends. This CDR3 reads CASSPGVRGYTF. In DNA form, the CDR3 reads TGTGCCAGCAGCCCCGGGGTCCGTGGCTACACCTTC.

This clonotype has a handful of counts. The chain joins TRBV6-1 to TRBJ2-5; TRBD2 agrees at 9 bases. The CDR3 covers 14 residues. With V trimmed by 7 bases and J by 2 bases, 5 bases remained unmatched. Germline-derived CDR1 and CDR2 are MNHNS and SASEGT. The CDR3 spells CASMAGGYQETQYF. The CDR3 DNA sequence: TGTGCCAGCATGGCGGGGGGGTATCAAGAGACCCAGTACTTC.

The gene calls are TRBV19 and TRBJ1-6; 10 bases align to TRBD1. CDR3 length equals 15 residues. Germline values: CDR1 LNHDA, CDR2 SQIVND (reference sequence). Unmatched junction bases numbered 6, after V lost 5 bases and J lost 8 bases. CDR3 protein: CASSLGQGDYSPLHF. The CDR3 DNA sequence: TGTGCCAGTAGTCTTGGACAGGGGGACTATTCACCCCTCCACTTT.

V is TRBV7-9 and J is TRBJ1-2, with unresolved D. Germline V gives CDR1 SEHNR, CDR2 FQNEAQ (reference sequence). V was shortened by 0 bases and J by 3 bases, with 8 bases between the two germline ends. This CDR3 contains 14 residues. The chain's CDR3 is CASSLAGEYYGYTF. CDR3 nucleotide sequence: TGTGCCAGCAGCTTAGCTGGGGAATACTATGGCTACACCTTC. The full variable domain, its missing parts supplied by reference TRBV7-9 and TRBJ1-2, is DTGVSQNPRHKITKRGQNVTFRCDPISEHNRLYWYRQTLGQGPEFLTYFQNEAQLEKSRLLSDRFSAERPKGSFSTLEIQRTEQGDSAMYLCASSLAGEYYGYTFGSGTRLTVV.

This clonotype was counted many times. This chain joins TRBV7-8 and TRBJ1-1; no clear D gene. V gave up 6 bases and J gave up 5 bases, with 16 bases separating them. CDR3 size: 14 residues. Per germline, CDR1 SGHVS and CDR2 FQNEAQ. The CDR3 DNA sequence: TGTGCCAGCAGACGGGGAAGAAGAGAGACTGAAGCTTTCTTT. It is translated as CASRRGRRETEAFF. The full variable domain, rest sourced from reference TRBV7-8 and TRBJ1-1, is GAGVSQSPRYKVAKRGQDVALRCDPISGHVSLFWYQQALGQGPEFLTYFQNEAQLDKSGLPSDRFFAERPEGSVSTLKIQRTQQEDSAVYLCASRRGRRETEAFFGQGTRLTVV.

This clonotype has at least ten counts. V is TRBV12-3 or TRBV12-4 and J is TRBJ2-1, with D perhaps given as TRBD1 or TRBD2 (6 bases each). Trimming left V 0 bases short and J 2 bases short, with 14 bases between. The CDR3 sequence is 17 residues long. CDR3 amino acids: CASSLAEGGRAYNEQFF. DNA for the CDR3: TGTGCCAGCAGTTTAGCGGAGGGGGGTCGCGCCTACAATGAGCAGTTCTTC.

The gene calls are TRBV12-3 or TRBV12-4 and TRBJ1-2, with D maybe TRBD1 (5 bases). The CDR3 spans 12 residues. The V end was cut by 5 bases, the J end by 8 bases, with 12 bases between. CDR3 DNA sequence: TGTGCCAGCAGTGGGGCAGGGAAAGGCTACACCTTC. Protein product: CASSGAGKGYTF.

This clonotype has just a few counts. V usage is TRBV7-2 and J usage is TRBJ2-1, with 10 bases fitting TRBD1. After removal of 5 bases from V and 5 bases from J, the junction contained 3 bases not matched to a gene. CDR1 and CDR2 from the germline V gene are SGHTA and FQGNSA. The CDR3 spans 14 residues. CDR3 amino acids: CASSDRGLDNEQFF. In DNA, the CDR3 is TGTGCCAGCAGCGACAGGGGGCTGGACAATGAGCAGTTCTTC.

V usage is TRBV20-1 and J usage is TRBJ1-2; the match to TRBD1 covers 8 bases. Germline loops: CDR1 DFQATT, CDR2 SNEGSKA (reference sequence). CDR3 length equals 13 residues. The junction had 7 bases not matched to a gene; V was cut back by 6 bases and J by 4 bases. CDR3 region: CSAQSGTGYGYTF. CDR3 coding DNA: TGCAGTGCCCAGTCCGGGACAGGCTATGGCTACACCTTC.

This clonotype was observed a handful of times. The chain combines TRBV24-1 with TRBJ2-1; the match to TRBD1 covers 10 bases. Germline values: CDR1 KGHDR, CDR2 SFDVKD. This CDR3 spans 15 amino acids. V trimming: 5 bases; J trimming: 6 bases; junction bases outside the gene matches: 6. The CDR3 coding sequence is TGTGCCACCAGTGCGAGGACAGGGGGGGTCAATGAGCAGTTCTTC. Encoded protein: CATSARTGGVNEQFF.

The chain joins TRBV20-1 to TRBJ2-7, with D maybe TRBD1 (5 bases). Germline V CDR1 and CDR2: DFQATT, SNEGSKA (reference sequence). This CDR3 has 12 amino acids. Trimming shortened V by 1 base and J by 3 bases, and 7 bases separated the two germline ends. CDR3 in DNA: TGCAGTGCTAGAGGACAGTTCTACGAGCAGTACTTC. Amino acid sequence: CSARGQFYEQYF.

This clonotype was found a few times. The rearrangement links TRBV5-1 to TRBJ1-2; possibly TRBD1 for D (5 bases). This CDR3 region has 13 residues. The germline V gene encodes CDR1 SGHRS and CDR2 YFSETQ. V lost 4 bases to trimming and J lost 5 bases, with 12 bases between them. DNA for the CDR3: TGCGCCAGCAGCGAGAGGGGCAGTTATGGCTACACCTTC. Residues: CASSERGSYGYTF. Full variable domain (rest looked up from reference TRBV5-1 and TRBJ1-2): KAGVTQTPRYLIKTRGQQVTLSCSPISGHRSVSWYQQTPGQGLQFLFEYFSETQRNKGNFPGRFSGRQFSNSRSEMNVSTLELGDSALYLCASSERGSYGYTFGSGTRLTVV.

This clonotype appeared many times. The CDR3 spells CASSPASGGPETQYF. CDR3 nucleotide sequence: TGTGCCAGCAGCCCCGCTAGCGGGGGTCCGGAGACCCAGTACTTC. The chain carries TRBV7-8 and TRBJ2-5; 10 bases fit TRBD2. The germline gives CDR1 SGHVS, CDR2 FQNEAQ. J was trimmed by 5 bases and V by 5 bases; bases with no gene match: 8. The CDR3 is made up of 15 amino acids. Combining the CDR3 with reference TRBV7-8 and TRBJ2-5 gives the whole variable domain GAGVSQSPRYKVAKRGQDVALRCDPISGHVSLFWYQQALGQGPEFLTYFQNEAQLDKSGLPSDRFFAERPEGSVSTLKIQRTQQEDSAVYLCASSPASGGPETQYFGPGTRLLVL.

There are many counts of this clonotype. The gene calls are TRBV12-3 or TRBV12-4 and TRBJ2-1, with D uncertain. Between the trimmed V and J ends, which lost 7 bases and 3 bases, there was a span of 10 bases. This CDR3 contains 13 residues. CDR3 sequence reads: CASTLDGYNEQFF. The CDR3 coding sequence is TGTGCCAGCACCTTGGACGGCTACAATGAGCAGTTCTTC.

The rearrangement uses TRBV14 and TRBJ2-7; no clear D. CDR3 length equals 13 residues. Germline assignment: CDR1 SGHDN and CDR2 FVKESK. V shed 5 bases and J shed 5 bases, with 13 bases lying between them. The CDR3 spells CASSYWTGDEQYF. The CDR3 bases are TGTGCCAGCAGCTATTGGACGGGTGACGAGCAGTACTTC.

The table lists this clonotype with many counts. This sequence joins TRBV7-2 and TRBJ2-1, with unresolved D. In germline, CDR1 is SGHTA, CDR2 FQGNSA. The CDR3 sequence is 13 residues long. Trimming cost V 5 bases and J 6 bases, with 11 bases left between them. The CDR3 loop reads CASSLDFLNEQFF. In nucleotides, the CDR3 is TGTGCCAGCAGCCTTGACTTCCTCAATGAGCAGTTCTTC.

V gene TRBV5-4 combines with J gene TRBJ2-2; no definite D call. The germline V gene has CDR1 SGHNT and CDR2 YYREEE (reference sequence). CDR3 size: 13 residues. V was shortened by 1 base and J by 6 bases, with 7 bases between the two germline ends. This CDR3 reads CASSLRFAGELFF. The CDR3 DNA sequence: TGTGCCAGCAGCTTGCGGTTCGCCGGGGAGCTGTTTTTT.

In its sample, this clonotype was seen a few times. The chain uses TRBV7-2 and TRBJ2-5; 13 bases align to TRBD2. CDR3 size: 16 residues. Unmatched junction bases numbered 8, after V lost 5 bases and J lost 5 bases. From germline, CDR1 is SGHTA and CDR2 FQGNSA. Here the CDR3 DNA reads TGTGCCAGCAGCCCACTGGGACTAGCGGGGCAGGAGACCCAGTACTTC. Protein: CASSPLGLAGQETQYF.

V usage is TRBV20-1 and J usage is TRBJ2-1; 10 bases fit TRBD2. CDR1 and CDR2 from the germline V gene are DFQATT and SNEGSKA (reference sequence). The CDR3 totals 16 residues. V was pared by 1 base and J by 3 bases, with 6 bases of the junction left unmatched. Written as DNA, the CDR3 is TGCAGTGCTAGAGCCCAACTAGCGGGGTTCTACAATGAGCAGTTCTTC. Translating it yields CSARAQLAGFYNEQFF.

The chain recombines TRBV7-8 with TRBJ2-3, with 7 bases lining up with TRBD2. The CDR3 spans 16 residues. J lost 1 base, V lost 7 bases, and 11 bases had no gene match. Germline V lookup: CDR1 SGHVS, CDR2 FQNEAQ. CDR3 residues: CASTFGGGRRTDTQYF. In nucleotides, the CDR3 is TGTGCCAGCACCTTTGGGGGGGGGAGGCGCACAGATACGCAGTATTTT.

V and J are TRBV6-5 and TRBJ2-5; D may correspond to TRBD1 or TRBD2 (5 bases each). The CDR3 contains 12 residues. Germline values: CDR1 MNHEY, CDR2 SVGAGI. Trimming left V 6 bases short and J 9 bases short, with 14 bases between. This CDR3 is CASRGDLLAQYF. CDR3 coding DNA: TGTGCCAGCAGGGGGGACCTCTTGGCCCAGTACTTC.

There are a few counts of this clonotype. The CDR3 reads CASQPGQGPGNTIYF. The CDR3 DNA sequence: TGTGCCAGCCAACCGGGACAGGGGCCTGGAAACACCATATATTTT. This chain connects TRBV6-1 to TRBJ1-3; 10 nucleotides agree with TRBD1. J was trimmed by 2 bases and V by 8 bases; bases with no gene match: 6. The V gene's germline CDR1 is MNHNS and CDR2 SASEGT. The CDR3 length is 15 residues.

The chain is built from TRBV5-4 and TRBJ2-3; D possibly corresponds to TRBD2 (5 bases). Trimming left V 0 bases short and J 7 bases short, with 12 bases between. Germline CDR1 is SGHNT and CDR2 is YYREEE (reference sequence). The CDR3 covers 14 residues. In nucleotides, the CDR3 is TGTGCCAGCAGCTTGGATCGAGGGTCGAATACGCAGTATTTT. Amino acid sequence: CASSLDRGSNTQYF.

This clonotype was counted between two and nine times. The chain uses TRBV19 and TRBJ2-5, with TRBD1 matching 8 bases. The CDR3 totals 14 residues. V was pared by 6 bases and J by 3 bases, with 6 bases of the junction left unmatched. From germline, CDR1 is LNHDA and CDR2 SQIVND (reference sequence). The CDR3 loop is CASRITGGEETQYF. The CDR3, as DNA: TGTGCCAGTAGGATTACAGGGGGTGAAGAGACCCAGTACTTC.

This clonotype was detected many times. The V call is TRBV18, the J call TRBJ2-4; 12 positions agree with TRBD2. The CDR3 has 18 residues. V was clipped by 2 bases and J by 2 bases; unmatched bases: 7. Germline V gives CDR1 KGHSH, CDR2 LQKENI. DNA for the CDR3: TGTGCCAGCTCACCAAGACTAGCGGGAGCCTTATCCAAAAACATTCAGTACTTC. Translation gives CASSPRLAGALSKNIQYF.